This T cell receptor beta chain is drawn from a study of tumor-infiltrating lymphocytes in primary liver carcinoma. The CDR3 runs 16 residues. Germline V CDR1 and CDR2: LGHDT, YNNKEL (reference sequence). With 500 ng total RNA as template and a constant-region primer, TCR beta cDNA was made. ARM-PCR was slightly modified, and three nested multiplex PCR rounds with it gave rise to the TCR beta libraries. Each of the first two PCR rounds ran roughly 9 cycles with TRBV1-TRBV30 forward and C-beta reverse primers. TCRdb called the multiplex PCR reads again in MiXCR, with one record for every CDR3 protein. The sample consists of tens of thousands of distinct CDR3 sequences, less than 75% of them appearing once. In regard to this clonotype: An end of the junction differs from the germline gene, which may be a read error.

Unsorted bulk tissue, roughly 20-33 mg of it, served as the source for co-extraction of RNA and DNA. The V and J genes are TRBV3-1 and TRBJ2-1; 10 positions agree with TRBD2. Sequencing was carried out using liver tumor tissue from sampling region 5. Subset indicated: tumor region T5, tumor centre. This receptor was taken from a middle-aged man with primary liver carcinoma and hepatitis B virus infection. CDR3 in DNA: TGTGCCAGCAGCCAGTGGACTAGCGGAACCTATAATGAGCAGTTCTTC. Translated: CASSQWTSGTYNEQFF.